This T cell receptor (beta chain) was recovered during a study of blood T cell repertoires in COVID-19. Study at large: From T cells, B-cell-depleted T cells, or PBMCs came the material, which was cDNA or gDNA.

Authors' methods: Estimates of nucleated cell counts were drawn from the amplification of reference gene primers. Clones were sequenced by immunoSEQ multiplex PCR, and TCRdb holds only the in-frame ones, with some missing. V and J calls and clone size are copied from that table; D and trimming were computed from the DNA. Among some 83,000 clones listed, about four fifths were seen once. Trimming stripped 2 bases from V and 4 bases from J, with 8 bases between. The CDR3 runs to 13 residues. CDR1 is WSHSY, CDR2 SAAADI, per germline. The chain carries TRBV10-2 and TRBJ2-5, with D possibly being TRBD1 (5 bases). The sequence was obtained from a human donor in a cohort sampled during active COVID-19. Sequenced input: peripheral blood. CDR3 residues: CASSEPGRETQYF. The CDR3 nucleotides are TGCGCCAGCAGTGAGCCAGGGCGAGAGACCCAGTACTTC.